These 3 T cell receptor beta chains were all obtained from the same sample, sequenced in a study of naive and memory T cell subsets. These receptors have no known antigen. Two oligonucleotides, mixed equimolar, formed the beta constant-region primer covering TRBC1 and TRBC2. Four rounds of PCR amplified the ligated cDNA using nested alpha and beta constant-region primers plus SP2. TCRdb reanalysed the UMI-ligation and nested PCR reads using MiXCR and keeps one entry per CDR3 protein. The table includes roughly 100,000 distinct CDR3 sequences, around 13% detected once. Study results and limitations: Especially in CD8 cells, naive repertoires contained a few larger clonotypes, possibly CD45RA-re-expressing memory cells.

The sequenced sample was naive CD8+ T cells from blood. The receptor source for this set is a human donor in good health.

This sequence joins TRBV12-3 or TRBV12-4 and TRBJ2-1; 12 nucleotides match TRBD2. V shed 5 bases and J 6 bases; nucleotides not matched to a gene: 5. This CDR3 has 15 amino acids. DNA for the CDR3: TGTGCCAGCAGTCAAGGGACTAGCGGGCCCAATGAGCAGTTCTTC. It encodes CASSQGTSGPNEQFF.

This clonotype has only a few counts. The chain employs TRBV4-3 and TRBJ2-6; D unresolved. The CDR3 runs to 13 residues. Germline values: CDR1 LGHNA, CDR2 YSLEER. The ends were cut back, 1 base at V and 9 bases at J, with 7 bases in the middle. The CDR3 DNA follows: TGCGCCAGCAGCCAAGTCCCGCACAACGTCCTGACTTTC. It codes for CASSQVPHNVLTF.

The V gene is TRBV27, the J gene TRBJ1-5; D remains unclear. The CDR3 contains 13 residues. Looked up from germline, CDR1 is MNHEY and CDR2 is SMNVEV (reference sequence). V dropped 3 bases and J dropped 7 bases, with 10 bases sitting between them. The chain's CDR3 is CASSLRGWQPQHF. The CDR3, as DNA: TGTGCCAGCAGTTTGCGGGGATGGCAGCCCCAGCATTTT.